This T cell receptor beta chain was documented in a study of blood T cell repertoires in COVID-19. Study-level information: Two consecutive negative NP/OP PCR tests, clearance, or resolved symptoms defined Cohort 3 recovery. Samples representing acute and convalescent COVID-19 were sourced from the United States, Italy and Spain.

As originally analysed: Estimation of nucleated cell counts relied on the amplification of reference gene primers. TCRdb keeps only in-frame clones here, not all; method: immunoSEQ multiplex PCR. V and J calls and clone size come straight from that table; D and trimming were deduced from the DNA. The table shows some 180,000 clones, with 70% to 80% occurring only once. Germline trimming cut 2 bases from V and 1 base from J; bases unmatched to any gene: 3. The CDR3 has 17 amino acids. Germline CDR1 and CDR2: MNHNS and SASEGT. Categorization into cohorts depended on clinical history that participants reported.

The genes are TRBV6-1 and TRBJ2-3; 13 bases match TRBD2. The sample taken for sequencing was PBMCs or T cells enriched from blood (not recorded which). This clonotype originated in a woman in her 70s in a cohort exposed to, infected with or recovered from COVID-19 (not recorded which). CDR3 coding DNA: TGTGCCAGCAGTGAAAGCGGACTAGCGGGAGGCACAGATACGCAGTATTTT. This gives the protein CASSESGLAGGTDTQYF.